These 17 T cell receptor beta chains were sequenced from one sample in a study of tumor-infiltrating lymphocytes in primary liver carcinoma. Both blood RNA, taken from unsorted whole blood, and germline DNA were extracted. TCR beta cDNA came from about 0.45 ug total RNA, primed with a constant-region primer. Sequencing libraries for TCR beta derived from three nested multiplex PCR rounds that used slightly modified ARM-PCR. Use of TRBV1-TRBV30 forward primers with a C-beta reverse primer characterized the first two PCR rounds, which lasted nine to eleven cycles each. One entry per CDR3 protein results from TCRdb running MiXCR on the multiplex PCR reads. The table shows approximately 340,000 distinct CDR3 sequences, with about two thirds occurring only once. The sample was peripheral blood. The receptor source for this set is a man in his forties with primary liver carcinoma and hepatitis B virus infection.

CDR3 loop: CASSPTSGGRTDTQYF. The DNA for the CDR3 is TGTGCCAGCAGTCCCACTAGCGGGGGACGCACAGATACGCAGTATTTT. The chain combines TRBV6-1 with TRBJ2-3, with TRBD2 matching 11 bases. Trimming took 5 bases from V and 1 from J; bases not matched to a gene: 5. CDR3 size: 16 residues. The germline V gene has CDR1 MNHNS and CDR2 SASEGT.

As regards this clonotype: Germline and junction disagree at one end, which may indicate a read error. The rearrangement uses TRBV5-5 and TRBJ2-1, with a weak D call TRBD2 (5 bases). The CDR3 is 20 residues long. CDR1 and CDR2 (germline): SGHKS, YYEKEE (reference sequence). The CDR3 DNA reads as TGTGCCAGCAGCCAAAAACAGTGGAACAATTTCGGGCCGGGGTACAATGAGCACTTCTTC. Its protein is CASSQKQWNNFGPGYNEHFF.

This clonotype occurred a few times. A read error may be the cause here, since a much bigger clone is one base away. The J gene is TRBJ2-1, the V gene TRBV6-4; TRBD2 agrees at 11 bases. The CDR3 is 15 residues long. The ends lost 5 bases at V and 2 bases at J; junction bases unmatched: 2. Per germline, CDR1 MRHNA and CDR2 SNTAGT. The CDR3 reads CASSKTSGTYNEQFF. CDR3 in DNA: TGTGCCAGCAGTAAGACTAGCGGGACCTACAATGAGCAGTTCTTC.

Points on this clonotype: With a much larger clone just one base away, this may be a read error. The J gene is TRBJ2-3, the V gene TRBV7-8, with TRBD2 identical over 7 bases. In germline, CDR1 is SGHVS, CDR2 FQNEAQ. This CDR3 has 13 residues. CDR3 amino acids: CASSTGGTDTLYF. The CDR3 DNA follows: TGTGCCAGCAGTACGGGGGGTACAGATACGCTGTATTTT.

Turning to this clonotype: An end of the junction differs from the germline gene, which may be a read error. The chain uses TRBV28 and TRBJ2-7, with D possibly being TRBD2 (6 bases). The CDR3 covers 15 residues. The germline gives CDR1 MDHEN, CDR2 SYDVKM. The CDR3 nucleotides read TGTGCCAGCAGCCTGGTTGTAGGGGAGGACTACGAGCATTACTTC. Residues: CASSLVVGEDYEHYF.

Concerning this clonotype itself: This may arise from a read error, as a much more abundant clone is one base away. Here the CDR3 DNA reads TGTGCCAGCAGCCCAGAGGCTTACCCCTACGAGCAGTACTTC. This sequence encodes CASSPEAYPYEQYF. The J gene is TRBJ2-7, the V gene TRBV11-2; D is unresolved. Trimming took off 5 bases at V and 2 bases at J, with 13 bases between the two ends. Germline lookup yields CDR1 SGHAT and CDR2 FQNNGV. The CDR3 has 14 amino acids.

As to this clonotype: A much larger clone lies one base from this, so it may be a read error. The genes are TRBV12-3 or TRBV12-4 and TRBJ2-4; 7 positions agree with TRBD1. This CDR3 region has 15 residues. Unmatched junction bases numbered 8, after V lost 5 bases and J lost 4 bases. CDR3 bases: TGTGCCAGCAGTCTCCTAGGGGGCGCGAAAAACATTCAGTACTTC. Amino acids: CASSLLGGAKNIQYF.

Regarding this clonotype: Since a much larger clone is just one base distant, this may be a read error. The rearrangement uses TRBV12-3 or TRBV12-4 and TRBJ2-1; possibly TRBD2 for D (6 bases). V lost 7 bases to trimming and J lost 8 bases, with 21 bases between them. The CDR3 sequence is 15 residues long. CDR3 loop: CASISLQRAWDEQFF. In DNA, the CDR3 is TGTGCCAGCATCAGCCTCCAGCGGGCCTGGGATGAGCAGTTCTTC.

A note on this clonotype: This may be a read error: a much more frequent sequence differs by one nucleotide. The rearrangement uses TRBV29-1 and TRBJ2-2, with TRBD1 matching 7 bases. Trimming took 6 bases from V and 6 from J; bases not matched to a gene: 10. Germline V lookup: CDR1 SQVTM, CDR2 ANQGSEA. This CDR3 comprises 14 residues. As DNA, the CDR3 is TGCAGCGTCCCCGGACAGGTGGCGGCCGGGGAGCTGTTTTTT. Amino acid sequence: CSVPGQVAAGELFF.

This clonotype appeared a single time. This may arise from a read error, as a much more abundant clone is one base away. The chain recombines TRBV10-3 with TRBJ2-2; the D gene is possibly TRBD2 (5 bases). CDR3 size: 12 residues. CDR1 and CDR2 from the germline V gene are ENHRY and SYGVKD. CDR3 residues: CAISEGVGEMFF. The CDR3 DNA sequence: TGTGCCATCAGTGAGGGGGTCGGGGAGATGTTTTTT.

This clonotype appeared a few times. The chain is built from TRBV28 and TRBJ1-1, with D unresolved. Trimming removed 2 bases from V and 1 base from J, with 8 bases in between. Germline V gene sequence: CDR1 MDHEN, CDR2 SYDVKM. The CDR3 contains 14 residues. CDR3 sequence: CASSLGHRNTEAFF. The CDR3 coding sequence is TGTGCCAGCAGTTTAGGTCACAGGAACACTGAAGCTTTCTTT.

The chain couples TRBV28 to TRBJ1-1; weak D call: TRBD1 (6 bases). Germline loops: CDR1 MDHEN, CDR2 SYDVKM. V shed 6 bases and J shed 1 base, with 12 bases lying between them. This CDR3 contains 14 residues. CDR3 residues: CASSTGTPNTEAFF. The CDR3, as DNA: TGTGCCAGCAGCACCGGGACACCGAACACTGAAGCTTTCTTT.

The chain has TRBV11-1 and TRBJ1-1, with D possibly matching TRBD1 (5 bases). Trimming removed 4 bases from V and 1 base from J, with 13 bases in between. Germline lookup yields CDR1 SGHAT and CDR2 FQDESV (reference sequence). This CDR3 is 15 amino acids long. In DNA, the CDR3 is TGTGCCAGCAGCTCCTGGCAGGGTTGGAACACTGAAGCTTTCTTT. This encodes CASSSWQGWNTEAFF.

This clonotype was seen a handful of times. The chain has TRBV14 and TRBJ2-7, with a tentative D call TRBD2 (6 bases). Per the germline V gene, CDR1 is SGHDN and CDR2 is FVKESK. Trimming pared 1 base from V and 3 bases from J, leaving 13 bases between. This CDR3 is built from 15 residues. CDR3 protein: CASSQVSRGIYEQYF. The CDR3 DNA reads TGTGCCAGCAGCCAAGTATCTCGCGGGATCTACGAGCAGTACTTC.

This clonotype has only one observation. The J gene is TRBJ1-6, the V gene TRBV30; 11 positions agree with TRBD1. Losses at the gene ends were 1 base for V and 8 bases for J; bases not matched to a gene: 4. CDR3 length equals 15 residues. Germline CDR1 and CDR2: GTSNPN and SVGIG (reference sequence). The CDR3 here is CAWSARDRGYSPLHF. DNA of the CDR3: TGTGCCTGGAGTGCAAGGGACAGGGGGTATTCACCCCTCCACTTT.

This clonotype appeared many times. This rearrangement joins TRBV12-3 or TRBV12-4 to TRBJ1-1; tentatively, D is TRBD1 (6 bases). The CDR3 runs to 11 residues. The V end was cut by 5 bases, the J end by 10 bases, with 11 bases between. The CDR3 bases are TGTGCCAGCAGTGGGGGCGCACGAGCTTTCTTT. Amino acids: CASSGGARAFF.

This clonotype was seen ten or more times. Written as DNA, the CDR3 is TGTGCCAGCAGCTTCCGTCGACTAGCGGATTACAATGAGCAGTTCTTC. Translation gives CASSFRRLADYNEQFF. The gene calls are TRBV11-2 and TRBJ2-1, with 9 bases aligning to TRBD2. This CDR3 contains 16 residues. CDR1 and CDR2 (germline): SGHAT, FQNNGV. Trimming cost V 3 bases and J 4 bases; bases outside gene matches: 7.